This T cell receptor beta chain comes out of a study of vaccination effects on CD4 cells after COVID-19. Study-level results: In healthy vaccinees, only 1 of 255 vaccine-induced clones cross-reacted with common cold coronaviruses.

The germline gives CDR1 MDHEN, CDR2 SYDVKM. V trimming: 1 base; J trimming: 7 bases; junction bases outside the gene matches: 22. The CDR3 is 20 amino acids. The repertoire was sequenced with immunoSEQ multiplex PCR; TCRdb's copy has only in-frame clones and lacks some. The top ten hold over 9.5% of the sample, which has under 80,000 clones, under 80% seen once. The ViraFEST assay expanded antigen-specific CD4+ T cells with viral peptide pools before sequencing. After more than 9 days in culture, the CD4+ T cells were isolated. Vaccinated participants had no history of SARS-CoV-2 infection and tested negative for nucleocapsid antibodies. Culturing of under 2.5 million PBMC per well took place with around 9.4 IU/ml IL-2 and 10 ug/ml peptides. Remarks on this clone: Its antigen is still unknown.

V gene TRBV28 combines with J gene TRBJ1-2; 9 bases align to TRBD1. This sequence was found in a human donor who received a COVID-19 vaccine. Specimen: CD4+ T cells from PBMCs cultured with SARS-CoV-2 spike peptides, collected before COVID-19 vaccination. CDR3 protein: CASSLSSLTIPPDRGVGYTF. The DNA of the CDR3 is TGTGCCAGCAGTTTATCGTCCTTAACTATACCTCCAGACAGGGGGGTTGGCTACACCTTC.